The next 7 T cell receptor beta chains were all read from a single sample in a study of cytotoxic CD8 clonotypes in ibrutinib-treated CLL. Clones were sequenced by immunoSEQ multiplex PCR, and TCRdb holds only the in-frame ones, with some missing. The sample has 300,000 to 350,000 clones, around four fifths seen once; the top ten hold roughly 6.3%. Sequenced material: PBMCs, taken before ibrutinib treatment. These receptors all come from a human donor with chronic lymphocytic leukemia.

V gene TRBV30 combines with J gene TRBJ2-5, with D perhaps assigned TRBD1 or TRBD2 (6 bases each). The V end lost 3 bases, the J end lost 2 bases, and 16 bases lay between the germline ends. CDR3 size: 15 residues. CDR1 is GTSNPN, CDR2 SVGIG, per germline (reference sequence). The CDR3 sequence is CAWRAAGGGQETQYF. The CDR3 region has the DNA TGTGCCTGGAGGGCGGCCGGGGGCGGACAAGAGACCCAGTACTTC.

This chain connects TRBV7-9 to TRBJ2-2, with D hard to call. The CDR3 loop spans 13 amino acids. V lost 5 bases to trimming and J lost 6 bases, with 10 bases between them. CDR1 SEHNR and CDR2 FQNEAQ come from the germline V gene (reference sequence). The CDR3 loop reads CASSPSGAGELFF. Written as DNA, the CDR3 is TGTGCCAGCAGCCCCTCCGGTGCCGGGGAGCTGTTTTTT.

J is TRBJ1-1 and V is TRBV18; 8 bases line up with TRBD1. The CDR3 extends over 14 amino acids. Germline V gene sequence: CDR1 KGHSH, CDR2 LQKENI. Trimming cost V 2 bases and J 6 bases; bases outside gene matches: 5. CDR3 sequence reads: CASSPTTGVAEAFF. CDR3 bases: TGTGCCAGCTCACCAACGACAGGGGTGGCTGAAGCTTTCTTT.

The chain couples TRBV25-1 to TRBJ2-5, with 7 bases identical to TRBD2. Trimming removed 3 bases from V and 4 bases from J; junction bases left unmatched: 5. This CDR3 is 14 amino acids long. Germline V CDR1 and CDR2: MGHDK, SYGVNS. The CDR3 protein is CASSDWGRGETQYF. CDR3 nucleotide sequence: TGTGCCAGCAGTGATTGGGGGAGGGGAGAGACCCAGTACTTC.

This clone has just one count. The chain combines TRBV9 with TRBJ2-5; the D gene is possibly TRBD1 (5 bases). Germline CDR1 and CDR2: SGDLS and YYNGEE. The CDR3 loop spans 13 amino acids. The germline V and J ends were trimmed by 5 bases and 2 bases, with 10 bases remaining between them. The CDR3 here is CASSSGIQETQYF. In nucleotides, the CDR3 is TGTGCCAGCAGTTCAGGGATTCAAGAGACCCAGTACTTC.

Concerning this clone: A junction boundary mismatches the germline segment, possibly from a read error. The chain recombines TRBV6-1 with TRBJ1-5; D is unclear. The CDR3 is 11 amino acids. CDR1 and CDR2 (germline): MNHNS, SASEGT. The CDR3 region is CASSELWGWDF. In DNA form, the CDR3 reads TGTGCCAGCAGTGAACTGTGGGGTTGGGATTTT.

This chain joins TRBV29-1 and TRBJ1-3; tentatively, D is TRBD1 (5 bases). Germline lookup yields CDR1 SQVTM and CDR2 ANQGSEA. With 4 bases removed from V and 3 bases from J, the gap between germline ends came to 10 bases. This CDR3 region has 13 residues. This CDR3 is CSVGGTVGNTIYF. The CDR3 DNA reads as TGCAGCGTTGGAGGGACGGTTGGAAACACCATATATTTT. Complete variable domain (other parts from reference TRBV29-1 and TRBJ1-3): SAVISQKPSRDICQRGTSLTIQCQVDSQVTMMFWYRQQPGQSLTLIATANQGSEATYESGFVIDKFPISRPNLTFSTLTVSNMSPEDSSIYLCSVGGTVGNTIYFGEGSWLTVV.